What follows are 8 T cell receptor beta chains derived from one specimen sequenced in a study of blood T cell repertoires in COVID-19. Produced via immunoSEQ multiplex PCR; TCRdb's table is partial and in-frame only. The table shows under 250,000 clones, with approximately 80% occurring only once. What was sequenced was PBMCs or T cells enriched from blood (not recorded which). These receptors all come from an older woman who had recovered from COVID-19.

This clone came up once. The chain combines TRBV7-6 with TRBJ2-5; D might be TRBD2 (8 bases). From germline, CDR1 is SGHVS and CDR2 FNYEAQ. The CDR3 extends over 16 amino acids. Trimming removed 2 bases from V and 4 bases from J, with 17 bases in between. CDR3 loop: CASSLTDRAGGETQYF. The CDR3 nucleotides are TGTGCCAGCAGCTTAACCGACAGGGCGGGAGGAGAGACCCAGTACTTC.

The chain has TRBV20-1 and TRBJ2-1, with TRBD2 matching over 13 bases. Germline V gives CDR1 DFQATT, CDR2 SNEGSKA (reference sequence). V was pared by 3 bases and J by 6 bases, with 5 bases of the junction left unmatched. The CDR3 has 15 residues. This chain's CDR3 is CSASYTSGRANEQFF. The CDR3 bases are TGCAGTGCTAGTTACACTAGCGGGAGGGCCAATGAGCAGTTCTTC.

This rearrangement joins TRBV5-1 to TRBJ2-3; 11 positions match TRBD2. Germline CDR1 and CDR2: SGHRS and YFSETQ. V lost 6 bases and J lost 9; bases outside the gene matches: 12. CDR3 size: 15 residues. The CDR3 region is CASTATLAGGDTQYF. The CDR3 bases are TGCGCCAGCACCGCAACTCTAGCGGGGGGTGACACGCAGTATTTT.

This clone occurred once. The chain is built from TRBV2 and TRBJ1-3, with D perhaps matching TRBD1 (5 bases). Germline assignment: CDR1 SNHLY and CDR2 FYNNEI. The CDR3 extends over 11 amino acids. The ends were cut back, 11 bases at V and 4 bases at J, with 9 bases in the middle. This CDR3 is CAAGGGNTIYF. CDR3 coding DNA: TGTGCCGCCGGGGGGGGAAACACCATATATTTT.

The chain uses TRBV7-2 and TRBJ1-2; perhaps TRBD1 as D (5 bases). The CDR3 has 16 residues. Trimming left V 5 bases short and J 2 bases short, with 18 bases between. Germline CDR1 SGHTA, CDR2 FQGNSA. CDR3 in amino acids: CASSLNGQGQNYGYTF. CDR3 nucleotide sequence: TGTGCCAGCAGCCTAAACGGCCAGGGTCAGAACTATGGCTACACCTTC.

The chain carries TRBV5-4 and TRBJ2-7, with D perhaps TRBD2 (6 bases). V lost 0 bases to trimming and J lost 6 bases, with 13 bases between them. Germline V gene lookup returns CDR1 SGHNT and CDR2 YYREEE (reference sequence). The CDR3 has 14 amino acids. CDR3 bases: TGTGCCAGCAGCTTGGCCAAGGTGGGGGGCGAGCAGTACTTC. Translated, it gives CASSLAKVGGEQYF. Full variable domain (rest looked up from reference TRBV5-4 and TRBJ2-7): ETGVTQSPTHLIKTRGQQVTLRCSSQSGHNTVSWYQQALGQGPQFIFQYYREEENGRGNFPPRFSGLQFPNYSSELNVNALELDDSALYLCASSLAKVGGEQYFGPGTRLTVT.

The rearrangement uses TRBV7-9 and TRBJ2-7; 7 bases line up with TRBD1. The CDR3 has 13 residues. Germline lookup yields CDR1 SEHNR and CDR2 FQNEAQ (reference sequence). The junction had 1 base not matched to a gene; V was cut back by 3 bases and J by 2 bases. CDR3 in DNA: TGTGCCAGCAGCTTCCAGGGGGCCTACGAGCAGTACTTC. Translation: CASSFQGAYEQYF. The full variable domain, its missing parts supplied by reference TRBV7-9 and TRBJ2-7, is DTGVSQNPRHKITKRGQNVTFRCDPISEHNRLYWYRQTLGQGPEFLTYFQNEAQLEKSRLLSDRFSAERPKGSFSTLEIQRTEQGDSAMYLCASSFQGAYEQYFGPGTRLTVT.

V gene TRBV18 combines with J gene TRBJ2-1; TRBD2 matches at 9 bases. The CDR3 contains 16 residues. V shed 2 bases and J 8 bases; nucleotides not matched to a gene: 10. Germline lookup yields CDR1 KGHSH and CDR2 LQKENI. The CDR3 loop reads CASSPYAGGSTDEQFF. DNA for the CDR3: TGTGCCAGCTCACCATATGCGGGAGGGTCGACGGATGAGCAGTTCTTC.